The clone carrying this T cell receptor beta chain has ten or more counts. If no ophthalmopathy appeared within 18 months of follow-up, hyperthyroidism was termed stable. The authors enrolled newly diagnosed hyperthyroidism patients aged 18 to 65 with under 2 months' duration. Amplification of TCR beta CDR3 regions used RNA transcripts. HTBI primers were used in a first-round RT-PCR, which preceded a second-round multiplex PCR. One entry per CDR3 protein, called by TCRdb with MiXCR from the multiplex PCR reads. The sample lists hundreds of thousands of distinct CDR3 sequences; about 21% were seen once. With 2 bases removed from V and 0 bases from J, the gap between germline ends came to 7 bases. CDR1 is SEHNR and CDR2 is FQNEAQ in the germline V gene (reference sequence). The CDR3 length is 14 residues. This sample is drawn from a study of Graves' ophthalmopathy and Graves' hyperthyroidism.

The source is a woman under 30 with stable Graves' hyperthyroidism. Sequenced input: peripheral blood. The chain joins TRBV7-9 to TRBJ1-1; no firm D call. The CDR3 region has the DNA TGTGCCAGCAGCTTAACAGAACTGAACACTGAAGCTTTCTTT. It translates to CASSLTELNTEAFF.